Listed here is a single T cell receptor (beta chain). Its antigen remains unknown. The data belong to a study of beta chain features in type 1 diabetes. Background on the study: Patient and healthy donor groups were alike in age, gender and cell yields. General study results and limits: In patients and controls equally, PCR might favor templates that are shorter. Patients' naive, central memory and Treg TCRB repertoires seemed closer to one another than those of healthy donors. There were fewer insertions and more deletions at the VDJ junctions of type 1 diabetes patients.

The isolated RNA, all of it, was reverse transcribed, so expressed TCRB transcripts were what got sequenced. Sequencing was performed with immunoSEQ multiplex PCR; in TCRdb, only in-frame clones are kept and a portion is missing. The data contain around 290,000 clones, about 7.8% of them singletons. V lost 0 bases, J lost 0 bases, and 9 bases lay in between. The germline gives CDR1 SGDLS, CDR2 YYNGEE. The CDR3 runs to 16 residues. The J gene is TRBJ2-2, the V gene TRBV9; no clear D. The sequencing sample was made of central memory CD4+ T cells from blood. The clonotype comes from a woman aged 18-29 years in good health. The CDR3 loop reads CASSVANVANTGELFF. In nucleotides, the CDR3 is TGTGCCAGCAGCGTAGCAAATGTGGCGAACACCGGGGAGCTGTTTTTT.